This is a list of T cell receptor beta chains from one sample in a study of PD-1 blockade in mismatch repair-deficient tumors. The table came from immunoSEQ multiplex PCR; TCRdb's copy has only in-frame clones and leaves some out. The sample lists around 100,000 clones, roughly 80% seen once, with 4.5% to 5.5% in the top ten. The specimen was peripheral blood, collected approximately 60 weeks after starting pembrolizumab. These receptors all come from an adult with mismatch repair-deficient cancer. CDR3s include the opening cysteine and the closing phenylalanine or tryptophan. Each record gives: V gene, D gene, clone size, J gene, CDR3 protein, CDR3 DNA. D genes are given only for firm matches. Not all rows give a size; the values are once, few, many and, for expanded clones, a class.

TRBV5-6	NA	NA	TRBJ1-1	CASSRTPGQMNTEAFF	TGTGCCAGCAGCCGGACCCCCGGACAGATGAACACTGAAGCTTTCTTT
TRBV19	NA	few	TRBJ1-4	CASSIVWSNEKLFF	TGTGCCAGTAGTATAGTGTGGAGTAATGAAAAACTGTTTTTT
TRBV18	TRBD2	NA	TRBJ2-1	CASSLTGTTHEQFF	TGTGCCAGCTCACTAACGGGGACTACCCATGAGCAGTTCTTC
TRBV25-1	NA	NA	TRBJ2-7	CASSESGGRSYEQYF	TGTGCCAGCAGTGAATCGGGGGGCCGGTCCTACGAGCAGTACTTC
TRBV14	NA	NA	TRBJ1-1	CASSLQTYTEAFF	TGTGCCAGCAGCTTACAGACTTACACTGAAGCTTTCTTT
TRBV2	NA	few	TRBJ2-2	CASTFSGTGELFF	TGTGCCAGCACCTTCTCCGGGACCGGGGAGCTGTTTTTT
TRBV7-6	TRBD1	NA	TRBJ1-2	CASSLAPRTGEGYTF	TGTGCCAGCAGCTTAGCGCCTAGGACAGGGGAAGGCTACACCTTC
TRBV5-3	TRBD1	NA	TRBJ2-7	CATVTDRFSYEQYF	TGTGCCACTGTGACGGACAGGTTTTCCTACGAGCAGTACTTC
TRBV5-6	NA	NA	TRBJ1-2	CASSLAGGSGYTF	TGTGCCAGCAGCCTCGCCGGGGGGAGCGGCTACACCTTC
TRBV6-6	NA	NA	TRBJ2-5	CAGSQSQETQYF	TGTGCCGGAAGCCAGTCCCAAGAGACCCAGTACTTC
TRBV11-1	NA	NA	TRBJ1-1	CASSSGLGAFF	TGTGCCAGCAGCTCAGGGCTGGGAGCTTTCTTT
TRBV27	NA	NA	TRBJ2-2	CASRRDTNTGELFF	TGTGCCAGCAGAAGAGACACCAACACCGGGGAGCTGTTTTTT
TRBV21-1	NA	NA	TRBJ1-2	CASSKVATEPENYGYTF	TGTGCCAGCAGCAAAGTGGCAACAGAGCCGGAGAACTATGGCTACACCTTC
TRBV10-3	TRBD2	NA	TRBJ2-7	CAISGLAEGPEQYF	TGTGCCATCAGCGGACTAGCGGAAGGTCCCGAGCAGTACTTC